This is a list of T cell receptor beta chains from one sample in a study of PD-1 blockade in mismatch repair-deficient tumors. Repertoires were generated with immunoSEQ multiplex PCR, while TCRdb's copy carries only in-frame clones and drops some. The data hold tens of thousands of clones, with just under 85% observed a single time. The sample in question was peripheral blood, obtained 2 weeks after starting pembrolizumab. Receptor source: an adult with mismatch repair-deficient cancer. CDR3s include the opening cysteine and the closing phenylalanine or tryptophan. Each record gives: CDR3 protein, CDR3 DNA, V gene, J gene, clone size, D gene. The D gene is left open where the match is weak. Rows give clone size only sometimes, using once, few, many, or a class for an expanded clone.

CASSRQGAWETQYF,TGTGCCAGCAGCAGGCAGGGGGCGTGGGAGACCCAGTACTTC,TRBV7-6,TRBJ2-5,once,TRBD1
CSAGVDYGYTF,TGCAGCGCGGGAGTCGACTATGGCTACACCTTC,TRBV29-1,TRBJ1-2,-,-
CSVEDQRGGPGANVLTF,TGCAGCGTTGAAGATCAACGAGGGGGGCCCGGGGCCAACGTCCTGACTTTC,TRBV29-1,TRBJ2-6,-,-
CASRGTAFSGANVLTF,TGTGCCAGCAGAGGGACAGCTTTCTCTGGAGCCAACGTCCTGACTTTC,TRBV2,TRBJ2-6,-,TRBD1
CASSRLAGAEQFF,TGTGCCAGCAGCCGACTAGCGGGAGCCGAGCAGTTCTTC,TRBV7-8,TRBJ2-1,-,TRBD2
CASSSGLGNEQFF,TGTGCCAGCAGCTCCGGACTGGGGAATGAGCAGTTCTTC,TRBV13,TRBJ2-1,-,-
CASSVAGNEQFF,TGCGCCAGCAGTGTCGCCGGCAATGAGCAGTTCTTC,TRBV5-1,TRBJ2-1,-,-
CASSLSSGTATYGYTF,TGTGCCAGCAGTTTATCCTCCGGGACAGCGACCTATGGCTACACCTTC,TRBV27,TRBJ1-2,once,TRBD1
CASSLWDHEQYF,TGTGCCAGCAGCTTGTGGGACCACGAGCAGTACTTC,TRBV5-8,TRBJ2-7,once,-
CASSLEGTSAYEQYF,TGTGCCAGCAGCTTAGAGGGGACTAGCGCCTACGAGCAGTACTTC,TRBV11-2,TRBJ2-7,-,TRBD2
CASGGEVYQPYNEQFF,TGTGCCAGCGGTGGGGAGGTGTACCAACCCTACAATGAGCAGTTCTTC,TRBV6-1,TRBJ2-1,-,-
CASSKSTGGGTEAFF,TGTGCCAGCAGTAAATCGACAGGGGGCGGCACTGAAGCTTTCTTT,TRBV6-1,TRBJ1-1,-,TRBD1
CASSELPTENIQYF,TGTGCCAGCAGCGAACTTCCAACCGAAAACATTCAGTACTTC,TRBV6-5,TRBJ2-4,-,-
CASTRNLGGTEAFF,TGTGCCAGCACCCGAAACCTAGGGGGAACTGAAGCTTTCTTT,TRBV27,TRBJ1-1,-,-
CASSPWTGPNRELFF,TGCGCCAGCAGCCCCTGGACAGGACCCAATAGGGAGCTGTTTTTT,TRBV5-1,TRBJ2-2,-,TRBD1
CASSLRVYEQYF,TGTGCCAGCAGTTTAAGGGTCTACGAGCAGTACTTC,TRBV6-6,TRBJ2-7,once,-